This T cell receptor (beta chain) was sequenced for a study of human T cells and chemical hapten exposure. The wider study: Weekly diphenylcyclopropenone doses were given to patients' scalps across the roughly 25-week study.

Points on this clonotype: Its cognate antigen is unknown.

The CDR3 runs to 14 residues. V was cut by 2 bases and J by 7 bases, with 9 bases left in between. Germline V lookup: CDR1 SGHTA, CDR2 FQGNSA. TCRdb re-derived calls from the RACE reads in MiXCR, one entry per CDR3 protein. The sample lists 70,000 to 90,000 distinct CDR3 sequences, 10% to 13% seen once, with about 3.5% in the top ten. Indicated time point: patch test 3, about 24 weeks after DPC sensitization. Treatment indicated: therapeutic diphenylcyclopropenone sensitization with weekly scalp DPC. Study outcomes and limitations: Patch test score tracked positively with PT1 expanded TCR counts. The immune response of these alopecia patients might not match healthy individuals'.

This material consisted of whole blood, taken in connection with sensitization to the hapten diphenylcyclopropenone (DPC). The genes are TRBV7-2 and TRBJ1-6; D remains ambiguous. The TCR sequence derives from a woman between 45 and 60 years old with alopecia areata. Some clones in this sample may be carry-over from other donors' samples. The CDR3 DNA reads TGTGCCAGCAGCTTAACCTATAAGAATTCACCCCTCCACTTT. Amino acids: CASSLTYKNSPLHF.